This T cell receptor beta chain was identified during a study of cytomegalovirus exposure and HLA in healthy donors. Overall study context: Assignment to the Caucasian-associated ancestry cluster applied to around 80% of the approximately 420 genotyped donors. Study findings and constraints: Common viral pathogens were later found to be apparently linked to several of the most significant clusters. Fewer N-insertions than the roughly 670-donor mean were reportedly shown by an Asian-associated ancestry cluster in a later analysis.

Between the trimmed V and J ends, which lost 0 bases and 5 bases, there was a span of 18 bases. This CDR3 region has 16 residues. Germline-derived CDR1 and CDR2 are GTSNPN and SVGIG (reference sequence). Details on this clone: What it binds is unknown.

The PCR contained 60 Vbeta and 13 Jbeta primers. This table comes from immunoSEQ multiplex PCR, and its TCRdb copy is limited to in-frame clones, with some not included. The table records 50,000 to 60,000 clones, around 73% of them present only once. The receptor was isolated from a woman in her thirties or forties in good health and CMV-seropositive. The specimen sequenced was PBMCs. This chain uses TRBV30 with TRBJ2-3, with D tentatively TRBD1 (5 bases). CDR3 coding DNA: TGTGCCTGGAGTGTAGGGGCCGGAGCCCGCGGAGATACGCAGTATTTT. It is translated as CAWSVGAGARGDTQYF.